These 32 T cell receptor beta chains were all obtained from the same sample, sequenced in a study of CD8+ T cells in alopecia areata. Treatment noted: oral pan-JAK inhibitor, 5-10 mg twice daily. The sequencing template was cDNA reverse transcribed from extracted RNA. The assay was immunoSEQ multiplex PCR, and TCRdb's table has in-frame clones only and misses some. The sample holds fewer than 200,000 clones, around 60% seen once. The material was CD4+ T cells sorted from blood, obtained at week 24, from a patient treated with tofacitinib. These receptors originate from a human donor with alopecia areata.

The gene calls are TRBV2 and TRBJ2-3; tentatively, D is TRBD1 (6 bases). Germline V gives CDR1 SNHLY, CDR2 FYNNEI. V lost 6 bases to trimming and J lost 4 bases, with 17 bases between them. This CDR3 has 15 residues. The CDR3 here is CASSQHQTGADTQYF. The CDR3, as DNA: TGTGCCAGCAGCCAACACCAGACAGGTGCAGATACGCAGTATTTT.

CDR3 amino acids: CAWSRTPGPYEQYF. The CDR3 bases are TGTGCCTGGAGTCGGACACCCGGGCCCTACGAGCAGTACTTC. The chain employs TRBV30 and TRBJ2-7, with D possibly matching TRBD1 (5 bases). This CDR3 region has 14 residues. Trimming pared 2 bases from V and 2 bases from J, leaving 13 bases between. Germline V gives CDR1 GTSNPN, CDR2 SVGIG (reference sequence).

The CDR3 DNA follows: TGTGCCTGGGGACCAGGGGGTAGCACAGATACGCAGTATTTT. Its translation: CAWGPGGSTDTQYF. The rearrangement links TRBV30 to TRBJ2-3, with TRBD1 matching over 7 bases. The V gene end was trimmed by 5 bases and the J gene end by 0 bases; junction bases not matched to a gene: 5. CDR1 and CDR2 from the germline V gene are GTSNPN and SVGIG (reference sequence). CDR3 length equals 14 residues.

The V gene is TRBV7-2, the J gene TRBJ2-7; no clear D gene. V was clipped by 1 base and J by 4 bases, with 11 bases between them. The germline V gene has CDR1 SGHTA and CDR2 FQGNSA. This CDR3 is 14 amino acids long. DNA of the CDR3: TGTGCCAGCAGCTTAGGGAGCAAAAAATACGAGCAGTACTTC. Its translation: CASSLGSKKYEQYF.

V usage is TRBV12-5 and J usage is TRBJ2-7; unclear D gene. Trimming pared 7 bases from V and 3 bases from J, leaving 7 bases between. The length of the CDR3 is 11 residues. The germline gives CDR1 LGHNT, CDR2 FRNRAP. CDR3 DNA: TGTGCTAGTGCCTTAATCTACGAGCAGTACTTC. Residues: CASALIYEQYF.

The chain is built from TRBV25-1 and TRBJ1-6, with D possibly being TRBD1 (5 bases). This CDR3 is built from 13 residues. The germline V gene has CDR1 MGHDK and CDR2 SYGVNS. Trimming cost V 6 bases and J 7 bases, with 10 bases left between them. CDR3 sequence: CASRRGENSPLHF. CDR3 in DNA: TGTGCCAGCAGGAGGGGAGAGAATTCACCCCTCCACTTT.

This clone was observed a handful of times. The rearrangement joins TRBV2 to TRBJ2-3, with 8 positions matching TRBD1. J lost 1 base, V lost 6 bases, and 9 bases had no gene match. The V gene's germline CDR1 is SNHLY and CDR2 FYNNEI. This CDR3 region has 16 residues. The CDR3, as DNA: TGTGCCAGCAGCCCCCCTGGGACAGGACGCACAGATACGCAGTATTTT. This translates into CASSPPGTGRTDTQYF.

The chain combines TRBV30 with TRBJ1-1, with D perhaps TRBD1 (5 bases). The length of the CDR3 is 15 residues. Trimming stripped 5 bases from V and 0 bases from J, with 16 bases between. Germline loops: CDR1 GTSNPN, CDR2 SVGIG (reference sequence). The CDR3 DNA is TGTGCCTGGGTAGAGGGGCTGGTGATGAACACTGAAGCTTTCTTT. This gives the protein CAWVEGLVMNTEAFF.

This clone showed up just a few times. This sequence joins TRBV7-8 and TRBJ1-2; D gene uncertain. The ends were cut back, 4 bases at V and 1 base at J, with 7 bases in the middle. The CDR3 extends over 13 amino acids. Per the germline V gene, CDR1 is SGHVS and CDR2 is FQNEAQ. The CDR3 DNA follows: TGTGCCAGCAGCTCCGGTGGTAACTATGGCTACACCTTC. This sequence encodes CASSSGGNYGYTF.

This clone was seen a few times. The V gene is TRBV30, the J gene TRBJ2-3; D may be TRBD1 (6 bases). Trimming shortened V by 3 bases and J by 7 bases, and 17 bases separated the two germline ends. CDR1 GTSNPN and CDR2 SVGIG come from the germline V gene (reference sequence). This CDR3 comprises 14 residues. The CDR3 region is CAWRWDTSRHTQYF. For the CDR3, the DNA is TGTGCCTGGAGGTGGGACACCTCGAGGCATACGCAGTATTTT.

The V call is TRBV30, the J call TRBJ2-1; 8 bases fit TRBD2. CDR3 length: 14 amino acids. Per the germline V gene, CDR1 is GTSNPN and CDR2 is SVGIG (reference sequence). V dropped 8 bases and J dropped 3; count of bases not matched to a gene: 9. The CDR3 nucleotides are TGTGCCCGAAGCACTAGCGGTGACTACAATGAGCAGTTCTTC. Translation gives CARSTSGDYNEQFF.

The CDR3 spells CSVGGTETYEQYF. In DNA form, the CDR3 reads TGCAGCGTGGGAGGGACCGAGACCTACGAGCAGTACTTC. J is TRBJ2-7 and V is TRBV29-1; TRBD2 matches 7 bases. This CDR3 has 13 residues. The V and J ends lost 6 bases and 2 bases, in that order; junction bases with no gene match: 7. CDR1 and CDR2 from the germline V gene are SQVTM and ANQGSEA.

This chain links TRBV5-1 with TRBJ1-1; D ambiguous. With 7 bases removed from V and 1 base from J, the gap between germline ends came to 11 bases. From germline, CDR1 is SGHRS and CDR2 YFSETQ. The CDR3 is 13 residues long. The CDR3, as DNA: TGCGCCAGCGCTCAGCGGGAGAACACTGAAGCTTTCTTT. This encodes CASAQRENTEAFF.

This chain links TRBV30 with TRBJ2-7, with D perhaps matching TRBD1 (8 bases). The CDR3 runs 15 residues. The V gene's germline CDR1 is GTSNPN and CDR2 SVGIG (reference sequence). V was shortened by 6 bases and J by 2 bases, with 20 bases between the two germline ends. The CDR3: CACSRGRGTTYEQYF. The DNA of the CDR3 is TGTGCCTGCTCCAGGGGGCGGGGGACCACCTACGAGCAGTACTTC. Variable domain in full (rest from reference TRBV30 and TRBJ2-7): SQTIHQWPATLVQPVGSPLSLECTVEGTSNPNLYWYRQAAGRGLQLLFYSVGIGQISSEVPQNLSASRPQDRQFILSSKKLLLSDSGFYLCACSRGRGTTYEQYFGPGTRLTVT.

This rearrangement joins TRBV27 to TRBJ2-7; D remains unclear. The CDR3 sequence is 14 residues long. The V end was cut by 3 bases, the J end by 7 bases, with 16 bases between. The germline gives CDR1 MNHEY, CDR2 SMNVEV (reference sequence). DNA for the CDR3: TGTGCCAGCAGTTTCTACGCCCTGAGTGGGGAGCAGTACTTC. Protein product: CASSFYALSGEQYF.

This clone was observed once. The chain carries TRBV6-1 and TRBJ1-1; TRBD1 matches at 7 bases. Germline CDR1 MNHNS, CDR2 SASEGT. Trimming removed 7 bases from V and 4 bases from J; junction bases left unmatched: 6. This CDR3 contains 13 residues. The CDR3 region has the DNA TGTGCCAGCACTACGGACAGGCCCACTGAAGCTTTCTTT. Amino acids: CASTTDRPTEAFF.

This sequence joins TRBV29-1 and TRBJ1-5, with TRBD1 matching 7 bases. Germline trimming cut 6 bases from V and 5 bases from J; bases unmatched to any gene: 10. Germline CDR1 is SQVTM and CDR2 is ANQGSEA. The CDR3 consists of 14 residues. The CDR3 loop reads CSVVTGRADQPQHF. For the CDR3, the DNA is TGCAGCGTCGTGACAGGGAGGGCAGATCAGCCCCAGCATTTT.

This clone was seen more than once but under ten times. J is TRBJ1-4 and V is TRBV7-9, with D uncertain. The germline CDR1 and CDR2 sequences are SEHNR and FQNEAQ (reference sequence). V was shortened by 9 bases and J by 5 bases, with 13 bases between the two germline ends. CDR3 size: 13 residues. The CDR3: CASRTAPNEKLFF. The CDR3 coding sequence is TGTGCCAGTCGGACCGCCCCAAATGAAAAACTGTTTTTT.

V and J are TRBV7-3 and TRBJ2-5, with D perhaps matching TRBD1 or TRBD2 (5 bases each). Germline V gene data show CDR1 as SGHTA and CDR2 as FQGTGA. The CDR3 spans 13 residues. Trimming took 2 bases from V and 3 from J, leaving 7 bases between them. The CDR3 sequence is CASSLGGKETQYF. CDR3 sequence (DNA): TGTGCCAGCAGCTTAGGGGGTAAAGAGACCCAGTACTTC.

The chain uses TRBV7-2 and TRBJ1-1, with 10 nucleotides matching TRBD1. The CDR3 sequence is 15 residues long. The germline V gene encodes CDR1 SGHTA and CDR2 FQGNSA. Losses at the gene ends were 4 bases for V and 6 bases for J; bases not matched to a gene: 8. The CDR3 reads CASSSSGTGVAEAFF. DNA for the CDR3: TGTGCCAGCAGCTCCTCCGGGACAGGGGTCGCTGAAGCTTTCTTT. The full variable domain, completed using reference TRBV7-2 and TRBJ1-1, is GAGVSQSPSNKVTEKGKDVELRCDPISGHTALYWYRQSLGQGLEFLIYFQGNSAPDKSGLPSDRFSAERTGGSVSTLTIQRTQQEDSAVYLCASSSSGTGVAEAFFGQGTRLTVV.

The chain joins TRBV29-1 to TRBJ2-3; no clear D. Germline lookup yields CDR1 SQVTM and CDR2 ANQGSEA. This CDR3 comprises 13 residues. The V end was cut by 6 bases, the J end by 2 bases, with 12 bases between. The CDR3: CSVGRRLTDTQYF. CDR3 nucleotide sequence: TGCAGCGTGGGCCGCCGCCTCACAGATACGCAGTATTTT.

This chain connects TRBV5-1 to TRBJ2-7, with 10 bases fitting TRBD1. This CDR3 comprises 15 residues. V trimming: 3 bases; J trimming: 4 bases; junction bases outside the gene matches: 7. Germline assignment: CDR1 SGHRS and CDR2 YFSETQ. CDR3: CASSYVRQGAYEQYF. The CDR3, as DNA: TGCGCCAGCAGCTATGTCCGACAGGGGGCTTACGAGCAGTACTTC. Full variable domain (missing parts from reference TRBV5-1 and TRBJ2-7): KAGVTQTPRYLIKTRGQQVTLSCSPISGHRSVSWYQQTPGQGLQFLFEYFSETQRNKGNFPGRFSGRQFSNSRSEMNVSTLELGDSALYLCASSYVRQGAYEQYFGPGTRLTVT.

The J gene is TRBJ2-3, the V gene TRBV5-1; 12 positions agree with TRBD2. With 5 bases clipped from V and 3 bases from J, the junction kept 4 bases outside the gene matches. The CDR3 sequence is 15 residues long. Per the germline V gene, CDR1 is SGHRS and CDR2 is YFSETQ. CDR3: CASRMGTSGTDTQYF. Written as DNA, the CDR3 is TGCGCCAGCAGAATGGGGACTAGCGGGACAGATACGCAGTATTTT.

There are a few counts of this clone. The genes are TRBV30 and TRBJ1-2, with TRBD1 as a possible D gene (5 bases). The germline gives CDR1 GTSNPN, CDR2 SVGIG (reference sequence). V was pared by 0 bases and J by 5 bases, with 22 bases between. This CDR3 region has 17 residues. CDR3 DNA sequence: TGTGCCTGGAGTGTACTGCGGCAGGGCCTTCGGGGGTATGGCTACACCTTC. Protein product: CAWSVLRQGLRGYGYTF.

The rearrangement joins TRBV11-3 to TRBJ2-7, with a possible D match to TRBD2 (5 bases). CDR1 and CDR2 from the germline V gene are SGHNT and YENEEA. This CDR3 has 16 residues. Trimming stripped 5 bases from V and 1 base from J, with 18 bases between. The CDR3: CASSMPPGKRSYEQYF. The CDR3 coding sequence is TGTGCCAGCAGCATGCCCCCGGGAAAACGGTCCTACGAGCAGTACTTC.

The CDR3 spells CASSTGTGGRSDTQYF. The CDR3 region has the DNA TGTGCCAGCAGTACCGGGACAGGAGGTCGTTCAGATACGCAGTATTTT. The V gene is TRBV6-6, the J gene TRBJ2-3; 8 nucleotides align to TRBD1. Germline V gene sequence: CDR1 MNHNY, CDR2 SVGAGI (reference sequence). With 5 bases clipped from V and 4 bases from J, the junction kept 11 bases outside the gene matches. The CDR3 is 16 residues long.

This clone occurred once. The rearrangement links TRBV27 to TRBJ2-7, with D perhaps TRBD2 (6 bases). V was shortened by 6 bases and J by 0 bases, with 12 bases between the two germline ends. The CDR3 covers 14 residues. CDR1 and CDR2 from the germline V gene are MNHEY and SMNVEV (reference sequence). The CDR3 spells CASRGLGGSYEQYF. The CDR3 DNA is TGTGCCAGCAGGGGGCTCGGGGGCTCCTACGAGCAGTACTTC.

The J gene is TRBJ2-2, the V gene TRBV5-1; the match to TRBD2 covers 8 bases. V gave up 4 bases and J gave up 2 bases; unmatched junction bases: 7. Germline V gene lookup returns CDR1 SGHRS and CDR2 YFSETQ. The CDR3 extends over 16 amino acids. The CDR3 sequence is CASSLQGLENTGELFF. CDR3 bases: TGCGCCAGCAGCCTGCAGGGACTAGAAAACACCGGGGAGCTGTTTTTT.

The CDR3 is CASSFSPYEQYF. As DNA, the CDR3 is TGTGCCAGCAGCTTCTCACCTTACGAGCAGTACTTC. The chain couples TRBV11-1 to TRBJ2-7; D ambiguous. With 3 bases removed from V and 4 bases from J, the gap between germline ends came to 7 bases. The CDR3 sequence is 12 residues long. Germline CDR1 SGHAT, CDR2 FQDESV (reference sequence).

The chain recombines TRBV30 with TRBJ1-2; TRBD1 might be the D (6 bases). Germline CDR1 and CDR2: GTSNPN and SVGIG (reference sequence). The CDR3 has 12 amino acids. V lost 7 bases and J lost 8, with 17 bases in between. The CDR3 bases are TGTGCCTACCTCAGGGGTCCGTACGGCTACACCTTC. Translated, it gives CAYLRGPYGYTF.

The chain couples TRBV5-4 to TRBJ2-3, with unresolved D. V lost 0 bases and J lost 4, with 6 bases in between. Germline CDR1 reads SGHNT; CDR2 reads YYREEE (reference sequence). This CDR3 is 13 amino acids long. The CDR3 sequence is CASSLEDSDTQYF. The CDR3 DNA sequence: TGTGCCAGCAGCTTGGAAGATTCAGATACGCAGTATTTT.

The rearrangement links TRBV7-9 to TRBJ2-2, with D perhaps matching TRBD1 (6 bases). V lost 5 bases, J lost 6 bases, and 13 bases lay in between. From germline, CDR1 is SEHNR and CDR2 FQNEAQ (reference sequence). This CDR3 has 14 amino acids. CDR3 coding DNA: TGTGCCAGCAGCGCCGGACAGTTCGCCGGGGAGCTGTTTTTT. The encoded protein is CASSAGQFAGELFF.